The next 32 T cell receptor beta chains were all read from a single sample in a study of cytomegalovirus exposure and HLA in healthy donors. With 60 Vbeta and 13 Jbeta primers, the PCR was carried out. Generated by immunoSEQ multiplex PCR, the TCRdb table keeps only in-frame clones and is missing some. The sample consists of approximately 190,000 clones, around four fifths of them appearing once. Sequenced input: PBMCs. These receptors were taken from a woman in her 50s in good health and CMV-seropositive.

This chain links TRBV6-4 with TRBJ2-1; 7 nucleotides agree with TRBD2. CDR3 length equals 16 residues. V gave up 8 bases and J gave up 0 bases; unmatched junction bases: 10. The germline V gene encodes CDR1 MRHNA and CDR2 SNTAGT. The CDR3 DNA follows: TGTGCCAGCTCCCAAAGAGCGGGGAGCTCCTACAATGAGCAGTTCTTC. The encoded protein is CASSQRAGSSYNEQFF.

The chain has TRBV11-2 and TRBJ2-2; the match to TRBD2 covers 7 bases. The CDR3 is 15 amino acids. Germline-derived CDR1 and CDR2 are SGHAT and FQNNGV. V gave up 4 bases and J gave up 2 bases; unmatched junction bases: 4. The CDR3 nucleotides are TGTGCCAGCAGCTCCGCGACTAGCAACACCGGGGAGCTGTTTTTT. It specifies CASSSATSNTGELFF.

The chain links TRBV6-6 to TRBJ1-4; D unclear. Trimming took 5 bases from V and 4 from J, leaving 14 bases between them. Germline V lookup: CDR1 MNHNY, CDR2 SVGAGI (reference sequence). This CDR3 is built from 15 residues. The CDR3 DNA reads TGTGCCAGCAGTCTCCCGCCCGGTCTTAATGAAAAACTGTTTTTT. Amino acids: CASSLPPGLNEKLFF.

This chain links TRBV7-9 with TRBJ2-5; 9 bases match TRBD2. Germline V CDR1 and CDR2: SEHNR, FQNEAQ (reference sequence). The J segment lost 8 bases and the V segment lost 1 base, leaving 8 bases of the junction unmatched. The CDR3 extends over 15 amino acids. This chain's CDR3 is CASSLEATSGDTQYF. The CDR3 bases are TGTGCCAGCAGCTTAGAAGCGACTAGCGGTGACACCCAGTACTTC.

The V call is TRBV4-3, the J call TRBJ2-2; 10 bases are shared with TRBD2. Germline V gene data show CDR1 as LGHNA and CDR2 as YSLEER. There are 18 residues in the CDR3. V shed 0 bases, J shed 4 bases, and the junction held 8 bases outside the gene matches. This chain's CDR3 is CASSQDLRTSGVTGELFF. The CDR3 coding sequence is TGCGCCAGCAGCCAAGATCTCCGGACTAGCGGAGTCACCGGGGAGCTGTTTTTT.

V and J are TRBV6-6 and TRBJ2-2; 9 positions agree with TRBD2. J lost 5 bases, V lost 6 bases, and 4 bases had no gene match. CDR3 length: 14 amino acids. Germline CDR1 reads MNHNY; CDR2 reads SVGAGI (reference sequence). The CDR3 region has the DNA TGTGCCAGCAGATTAGCGGGGGTGACCGGGGAGCTGTTTTTT. It is translated as CASRLAGVTGELFF.

The rearrangement uses TRBV2 and TRBJ2-1; 7 positions agree with TRBD2. Germline trimming cut 2 bases from V and 7 bases from J; bases unmatched to any gene: 2. Germline loops: CDR1 SNHLY, CDR2 FYNNEI. CDR3 length: 13 residues. The CDR3 spells CASSEYGRNEQFF. The CDR3, as DNA: TGTGCCAGCAGTGAATACGGGAGGAATGAGCAGTTCTTC.

The chain has TRBV6-6 and TRBJ2-7; TRBD2 matches at 7 bases. Germline V gene sequence: CDR1 MNHNY, CDR2 SVGAGI (reference sequence). The CDR3 totals 15 residues. Losses at the gene ends were 2 bases for V and 6 bases for J; bases not matched to a gene: 10. The CDR3 spells CASSYPVRTGGEQYF. For the CDR3, the DNA is TGTGCCAGCAGTTACCCCGTTAGGACGGGGGGCGAGCAGTACTTC.

This chain uses TRBV11-2 with TRBJ1-4; D is ambiguous. The CDR3 contains 16 residues. Between the trimmed V and J ends, which lost 0 bases and 5 bases, there was a span of 13 bases. Germline CDR1 is SGHAT and CDR2 is FQNNGV. CDR3 coding DNA: TGTGCCAGCAGCTTAGACGGAGCCTTAGGAAATGAAAAACTGTTTTTT. Its protein product is CASSLDGALGNEKLFF.

The chain links TRBV15 to TRBJ2-5; D perhaps matches TRBD1 (6 bases). The tail of the sequence fits TRBJ2-7 better, so the J call may be wrong. Germline V gives CDR1 LNHNV, CDR2 YYDKDF (reference sequence). This CDR3 has 14 amino acids. The CDR3 here is CATSRGTETYEQYF. CDR3 bases: TGTGCCACCAGCAGAGGGACAGAAACCTACGAGCAGTACTTC.

V and J are TRBV9 and TRBJ1-1; the D is unclear. V lost 0 bases and J 2 bases, leaving 14 bases between the germline ends. From germline, CDR1 is SGDLS and CDR2 YYNGEE. There are 16 residues in the CDR3. The CDR3: CASSVGGSHFNTEAFF. In nucleotides, the CDR3 is TGTGCCAGCAGCGTAGGAGGGTCCCACTTCAACACTGAAGCTTTCTTT.

The chain carries TRBV10-3 and TRBJ2-3; 8 nucleotides match TRBD1. This CDR3 contains 15 residues. Per the germline V gene, CDR1 is ENHRY and CDR2 is SYGVKD. V lost 0 bases to trimming and J lost 2 bases; unmatched junction nucleotides: 1. This CDR3 is CAISESTGVTDTQYF. Here the CDR3 DNA reads TGTGCCATCAGTGAGTCGACAGGGGTCACAGATACGCAGTATTTT.

This chain joins TRBV7-2 and TRBJ1-1; possible D gene TRBD1, 6 bases. The CDR3 runs 16 residues. Looked up from germline, CDR1 is SGHTA and CDR2 is FQGNSA. The V gene lost 5 bases and the J gene lost 5 bases, with 21 bases spanning the gap. CDR3 region: CASSPEFGGTGTEAFF. CDR3 sequence (DNA): TGTGCCAGCAGCCCCGAATTTGGGGGCACGGGGACTGAAGCTTTCTTT.

This clone was counted a few times. Other DNA sequences in this sample translate to the same CDR3. This chain connects TRBV6-5 to TRBJ2-7; TRBD2 matches 10 bases. The germline gives CDR1 MNHEY, CDR2 SVGAGI. The junction had 3 bases not matched to a gene; V was cut back by 0 bases and J by 4 bases. This CDR3 region has 15 residues. CDR3 coding DNA: TGTGCCAGCAGTTACTCGAGCGGGGGGGCGTACGAGCAGTACTTC. Protein sequence: CASSYSSGGAYEQYF.

This clone appeared once. The chain has TRBV2 and TRBJ2-7, with 8 bases matching TRBD1. V was pared by 7 bases and J by 5 bases, with 10 bases of the junction left unmatched. Germline-derived CDR1 and CDR2 are SNHLY and FYNNEI. The CDR3 contains 14 residues. The CDR3 bases are TGTGCCAGCATCCAGGACAGGGAGTCCCACGAGCAGTACTTC. Residues: CASIQDRESHEQYF. The whole variable domain, remainder taken from reference TRBV2 and TRBJ2-7, is EPEVTQTPSHQVTQMGQEVILRCVPISNHLYFYWYRQILGQKVEFLVSFYNNEISEKSEIFDDQFSVERPDGSNFTLKIRSTKLEDSAMYFCASIQDRESHEQYFGPGTRLTVT.

The CDR3 protein is CASSLDWGVNTEAFF. The CDR3 DNA reads as TGTGCCAGCAGCTTAGACTGGGGCGTCAACACTGAAGCTTTCTTT. The chain employs TRBV11-2 and TRBJ1-1; tentative D call: TRBD1 (5 bases). This CDR3 is 15 amino acids long. With 0 bases removed from V and 2 bases from J, the gap between germline ends came to 10 bases. CDR1 and CDR2 (germline): SGHAT, FQNNGV. Variable domain in full (rest from reference TRBV11-2 and TRBJ1-1): EAGVAQSPRYKIIEKRQSVAFWCNPISGHATLYWYQQILGQGPKLLIQFQNNGVVDDSQLPKDRFSAERLKGVDSTLKIQPAKLEDSAVYLCASSLDWGVNTEAFFGQGTRLTVV.

This chain links TRBV10-3 with TRBJ1-4; TRBD1 matches 8 bases. Trimming removed 2 bases from V and 7 bases from J; junction bases left unmatched: 6. The CDR3 covers 15 residues. CDR1 and CDR2 (germline): ENHRY, SYGVKD. CDR3 coding DNA: TGTGCCATCAGTGAGAAAACAGGGGGGGCTGAAAAACTGTTTTTT. Translated, it gives CAISEKTGGAEKLFF.

This clone was seen only once. This chain joins TRBV5-1 and TRBJ2-3; maybe TRBD1 (6 bases). The germline V and J ends were trimmed by 7 bases and 1 base, with 16 bases remaining between them. This CDR3 is built from 15 residues. Germline V gives CDR1 SGHRS, CDR2 YFSETQ. The CDR3 bases are TGCGCCAGCTCTCAGGTGGGGGCGGGCACAGATACGCAGTATTTT. As protein: CASSQVGAGTDTQYF. Full variable domain (rest looked up from reference TRBV5-1 and TRBJ2-3): KAGVTQTPRYLIKTRGQQVTLSCSPISGHRSVSWYQQTPGQGLQFLFEYFSETQRNKGNFPGRFSGRQFSNSRSEMNVSTLELGDSALYLCASSQVGAGTDTQYFGPGTRLTVL.

The gene calls are TRBV6-6 and TRBJ1-6; D is undetermined. Trimming left V 5 bases short and J 6 bases short, with 11 bases between. CDR3 size: 14 residues. CDR1 and CDR2 (germline): MNHNY, SVGAGI (reference sequence). The CDR3 coding sequence is TGTGCCAGCAGTCCCGACTTCGCTAATTCACCCCTCCACTTT. Protein product: CASSPDFANSPLHF.

The chain is built from TRBV5-1 and TRBJ2-3; TRBD2 is a possible D gene (5 bases). The germline CDR1 and CDR2 sequences are SGHRS and YFSETQ. The CDR3 runs to 12 residues. The ends were cut back, 7 bases at V and 5 bases at J, with 11 bases in the middle. The CDR3 sequence is CASGEDLDTQYF. The CDR3 coding sequence is TGCGCCAGCGGCGAGGACTTAGATACGCAGTATTTT.

For this clone: The junction departs from germline at one end; a sequencing error may be responsible. The rearrangement joins TRBV11-2 to TRBJ2-7, with D maybe TRBD1 (6 bases). CDR1 and CDR2 (germline): SGHAT, FQNNGV. The CDR3 loop spans 13 amino acids. CDR3 residues: CAGSFQGIGEQYF. The CDR3 coding sequence is TGTGCCGGCAGCTTCCAGGGGATAGGCGAGCAGTACTTC. Supplemented by reference TRBV11-2 and TRBJ2-7, the full variable domain reads EAGVAQSPRYKIIEKRQSVAFWCNPISGHATLYWYQQILGQGPKLLIQFQNNGVVDDSQLPKDRFSAERLKGVDSTLKIQPAKLEDSAVYLCAGSFQGIGEQYFGPGTRLTVT.

The chain joins TRBV6-5 to TRBJ1-1; D not resolved. The CDR3 totals 13 residues. The germline V gene has CDR1 MNHEY and CDR2 SVGAGI. The V gene lost 7 bases and the J gene lost 1 base, with 10 bases spanning the gap. The CDR3 DNA reads as TGTGCCAGCAAGATGAGGAGGAACACTGAAGCTTTCTTT. It is translated as CASKMRRNTEAFF.

The V gene is TRBV14, the J gene TRBJ1-1; D is ambiguous. Germline V gene lookup returns CDR1 SGHDN and CDR2 FVKESK. Trimming removed 4 bases from V and 5 bases from J, with 14 bases in between. CDR3 length: 14 amino acids. CDR3 nucleotide sequence: TGTGCCAGCAGCCTACCCGCCCGAGGGACTGAAGCTTTCTTT. Its protein is CASSLPARGTEAFF. Variable domain in full (rest from reference TRBV14 and TRBJ1-1): EAGVTQFPSHSVIEKGQTVTLRCDPISGHDNLYWYRRVMGKEIKFLLHFVKESKQDESGMPNNRFLAERTGGTYSTLKVQPAELEDSGVYFCASSLPARGTEAFFGQGTRLTVV.

The chain employs TRBV4-1 and TRBJ2-3; tentatively, D is TRBD1 (5 bases). Deletions cut 1 base from V and 0 bases from J, with 11 bases between. The CDR3 is 16 amino acids. Germline lookup yields CDR1 MGHRA and CDR2 YSYEKL. CDR3 coding DNA: TGCGCCAGCAGCCAAGGGGGCGACGCTAGCACAGATACGCAGTATTTT. Its protein product is CASSQGGDASTDTQYF.

The chain joins TRBV19 to TRBJ2-3; 8 bases are shared with TRBD2. Germline V CDR1 and CDR2: LNHDA, SQIVND (reference sequence). The CDR3 is 14 residues long. V shed 7 bases and J 4 bases; nucleotides not matched to a gene: 7. The CDR3 nucleotides are TGTGCCAGTAAGACGGGGGGGCCTTCAGATACGCAGTATTTT. Translation: CASKTGGPSDTQYF.

The rearrangement links TRBV19 to TRBJ2-1; TRBD1 matches at 10 bases. CDR3 size: 14 residues. V was clipped by 5 bases and J by 7 bases; unmatched bases: 5. Germline-derived CDR1 and CDR2 are LNHDA and SQIVND (reference sequence). CDR3: CASSLRTGGNEQFF. CDR3 bases: TGTGCCAGTAGTCTAAGGACAGGGGGTAATGAGCAGTTCTTC.

The V and J genes are TRBV28 and TRBJ2-7, with TRBD1 identical over 10 bases. This CDR3 has 15 amino acids. V shed 5 bases and J 5 bases; nucleotides not matched to a gene: 9. Germline-derived CDR1 and CDR2 are MDHEN and SYDVKM. For the CDR3, the DNA is TGTGCCAGCAGTCGGGGACAGGGGATAGACCACGAGCAGTACTTC. Translation gives CASSRGQGIDHEQYF. Together with reference TRBV28 and TRBJ2-7, the CDR3 gives the full variable domain: DVKVTQSSRYLVKRTGEKVFLECVQDMDHENMFWYRQDPGLGLRLIYFSYDVKMKEKGDIPEGYSVSREKKERFSLILESASTNQTSMYLCASSRGQGIDHEQYFGPGTRLTVT.

J is TRBJ2-5 and V is TRBV6-5; 10 bases are a match to TRBD2. V lost 5 bases to trimming and J lost 4 bases; unmatched junction nucleotides: 7. Germline V gene lookup returns CDR1 MNHEY and CDR2 SVGAGI. The CDR3 is 15 amino acids. CDR3 amino acids: CASSHGLAVSETQYF. CDR3 in DNA: TGTGCCAGCAGTCATGGACTAGCGGTGTCAGAGACCCAGTACTTC.

The rearrangement links TRBV14 to TRBJ2-7, with 8 bases aligning to TRBD1. V trimming: 4 bases; J trimming: 0 bases; junction bases outside the gene matches: 5. Germline loops: CDR1 SGHDN, CDR2 FVKESK. The CDR3 contains 15 residues. This CDR3 is CASSLGQGFSYEQYF. The CDR3 DNA reads TGTGCCAGCAGCCTTGGACAGGGATTCTCCTACGAGCAGTACTTC.

The J gene is TRBJ1-5, the V gene TRBV5-5; possible D gene TRBD1, 6 bases. Trimming pared 1 base from V and 4 bases from J, leaving 9 bases between. This CDR3 contains 14 residues. Per the germline V gene, CDR1 is SGHKS and CDR2 is YYEKEE (reference sequence). CDR3 residues: CASSLSQGNQPQHF. CDR3 nucleotide sequence: TGTGCCAGCAGCTTGTCACAGGGTAATCAGCCCCAGCATTTT. Based on the CDR3 plus reference TRBV5-5 and TRBJ1-5, the full variable domain is DAGVTQSPTHLIKTRGQQVTLRCSPISGHKSVSWYQQVLGQGPQFIFQYYEKEERGRGNFPDRFSARQFPNYSSELNVNALLLGDSALYLCASSLSQGNQPQHFGDGTRLSIL.

V is TRBV27 and J is TRBJ2-5; 7 positions agree with TRBD1. The CDR3 runs to 14 residues. With V trimmed by 6 bases and J by 4 bases, 8 bases remained unmatched. Germline-derived CDR1 and CDR2 are MNHEY and SMNVEV (reference sequence). In nucleotides, the CDR3 is TGTGCCAGCAGACCTCTAGGGGGCGGAGAGACCCAGTACTTC. Its protein product is CASRPLGGGETQYF.

V gene TRBV11-2 combines with J gene TRBJ1-1, with TRBD1 identical over 8 bases. Per germline, CDR1 SGHAT and CDR2 FQNNGV. The junction had 9 bases not matched to a gene; V was cut back by 5 bases and J by 4 bases. The CDR3 spans 15 residues. Written as DNA, the CDR3 is TGTGCCAGCAGCCCGCTGACAGGGGCGGGCACTGAAGCTTTCTTT. This gives the protein CASSPLTGAGTEAFF.